One and the same sample provided the 24 T cell receptor beta chains below, sequenced in a study of circulating CD8 cells and anti-PD-1 response in melanoma. From live CD3+CD8+TCRalphabeta+ cells, four PD-1 and/or TIGIT subsets were sorted. Each library started from roughly 16 ng of total RNA using the QIAseq Immune Repertoire TCR panel. TCRdb independently ran MiXCR on the reads; one entry per CDR3 protein. The table includes hundreds of distinct CDR3 sequences, about 6.9% detected once. The sample consisted of CD8+ T cells from PBMCs, taken at baseline or after one month of anti-PD-1 therapy (not recorded which). The receptors here all came from a human donor with melanoma.

Sample share makes this clonotype large. This sequence joins TRBV25-1 and TRBJ2-1, with 7 nucleotides matching TRBD2. Germline V gene lookup returns CDR1 MGHDK and CDR2 SYGVNS. The ends lost 6 bases at V and 8 bases at J; junction bases unmatched: 10. CDR3 length equals 14 residues. The CDR3 spells CASSVGGEADEQFF. CDR3 nucleotides: TGTGCCAGCAGCGTTGGGGGGGAAGCCGATGAGCAGTTCTTC.

Judged by abundance, this clonotype is large. V and J are TRBV14 and TRBJ2-7; D gene uncertain. The CDR3 runs 13 residues. V dropped 3 bases and J dropped 3 bases, with 9 bases sitting between them. Germline lookup yields CDR1 SGHDN and CDR2 FVKESK. The CDR3 loop is CASSHGVGYEQYF. CDR3 DNA sequence: TGTGCCAGCAGCCATGGCGTGGGCTACGAGCAGTACTTC. The full variable domain, rest sourced from reference TRBV14 and TRBJ2-7, is EAGVTQFPSHSVIEKGQTVTLRCDPISGHDNLYWYRRVMGKEIKFLLHFVKESKQDESGMPNNRFLAERTGGTYSTLKVQPAELEDSGVYFCASSHGVGYEQYFGPGTRLTVT.

By share, this clonotype ranks as medium-sized. The chain recombines TRBV6-5 with TRBJ2-7, with a tentative D call TRBD1 (5 bases). The CDR3 is made up of 16 amino acids. Germline assignment: CDR1 MNHEY and CDR2 SVGAGI. Trimming removed 5 bases from V and 6 bases from J, with 23 bases in between. The CDR3 coding sequence is TGTGCCAGCAGTCCAACGACAGCGTTTACCCTCGGCGAGCAGTACTTC. This gives the protein CASSPTTAFTLGEQYF.

This clonotype rates as medium-sized (0.01 to 0.1%). The J gene is TRBJ2-1, the V gene TRBV20-1; tentative D call: TRBD2 (5 bases). Looked up from germline, CDR1 is DFQATT and CDR2 is SNEGSKA (reference sequence). The CDR3 length is 16 residues. V dropped 3 bases and J dropped 8 bases, with 23 bases sitting between them. The CDR3 DNA follows: TGCAGTGCTAGCGCGTACGGGATGGCGGATTCTCATGAGCAGTTCTTC. Protein product: CSASAYGMADSHEQFF.

This clonotype is labeled as medium-sized. The chain joins TRBV19 to TRBJ1-5; 8 bases are shared with TRBD1. This CDR3 region has 15 residues. V gave up 6 bases and J gave up 3 bases; unmatched junction bases: 7. CDR1 is LNHDA, CDR2 SQIVND, per germline (reference sequence). In DNA form, the CDR3 reads TGTGCCAGTAGCATGACAGGGGCGTTCAATCAGCCCCAGCATTTT. It yields the protein CASSMTGAFNQPQHF.

In its sample, this clonotype ranks as large. V gene TRBV6-1 combines with J gene TRBJ2-6; D is perhaps TRBD2 (5 bases). CDR1 and CDR2 (germline): MNHNS, SASEGT. The CDR3 has 14 residues. Trimming removed 8 bases at V and 9 bases at J, with 17 bases between. CDR3 in amino acids: CASSPGSDGNVLTF. In nucleotides, the CDR3 is TGTGCCAGCTCTCCGGGGTCCGATGGCAACGTCCTGACTTTC.

This clonotype is judged large. The CDR3 loop reads CASSDAGTGELFF. For the CDR3, the DNA is TGTGCCAGCAGTGACGCAGGCACCGGGGAGCTGTTTTTT. The chain has TRBV6-4 and TRBJ2-2, with unresolved D. Germline CDR1 MRHNA, CDR2 SNTAGT. The CDR3 has 13 residues. The germline V and J ends were trimmed by 2 bases and 4 bases, with 5 bases remaining between them.

This clonotype is deemed large (0.1 to 1%). The chain carries TRBV6-1 and TRBJ2-5; 9 bases line up with TRBD2. V shed 3 bases, J shed 4 bases, and the junction held 6 bases outside the gene matches. The length of the CDR3 is 15 residues. Germline CDR1 MNHNS, CDR2 SASEGT. The CDR3 spells CASSESLAGPETQYF. The CDR3 DNA sequence: TGTGCCAGCAGTGAGTCGCTAGCGGGGCCAGAGACCCAGTACTTC.

The chain carries TRBV20-1 and TRBJ2-3; 9 nucleotides align to TRBD2. The CDR3 loop spans 15 amino acids. Unmatched junction bases numbered 7, after V lost 0 bases and J lost 6 bases. Per germline, CDR1 DFQATT and CDR2 SNEGSKA (reference sequence). CDR3 protein: CSARDFSGGSDTQYF. The CDR3 DNA reads TGCAGTGCTAGAGACTTTAGCGGGGGCAGTGATACGCAGTATTTT.

This clonotype has more than one count but fewer than ten. Given a much more abundant clone one base away, this may be a read error. This rearrangement joins TRBV25-1 to TRBJ2-7; D is perhaps TRBD2 (6 bases). From germline, CDR1 is MGHDK and CDR2 SYGVNS. V lost 3 bases and J 2 bases, leaving 8 bases between the germline ends. The CDR3 totals 13 residues. CDR3 protein: CASSEEGTYEQYF. DNA for the CDR3: TGTGCCAGCAGTGAGGAGGGAACCTACGAGCAGTACTTC.

This clonotype is labeled as large (0.1 to 1%). The gene calls are TRBV9 and TRBJ1-1; no firm D call. The V end was cut by 0 bases, the J end by 2 bases, with 8 bases between. This CDR3 comprises 14 residues. Germline V lookup: CDR1 SGDLS, CDR2 YYNGEE. The CDR3 protein is CASSVAVFNTEAFF. In DNA, the CDR3 is TGTGCCAGCAGCGTAGCTGTTTTCAACACTGAAGCTTTCTTT.

In its sample, this clonotype is large (0.1 to 1%). The chain couples TRBV19 to TRBJ1-5, with TRBD1 matching over 9 bases. The germline V gene encodes CDR1 LNHDA and CDR2 SQIVND (reference sequence). After removal of 6 bases from V and 6 bases from J, the junction contained 9 bases not matched to a gene. There are 15 residues in the CDR3. The CDR3 sequence is CASRLGTGGGQPQHF. The CDR3 bases are TGTGCCAGTAGACTAGGCACAGGGGGCGGTCAGCCCCAGCATTTT.

This clonotype is medium-sized by share. The chain carries TRBV2 and TRBJ2-1; D unclear. CDR3 length: 11 residues. Trimming took 4 bases from V and 6 from J, leaving 4 bases between them. The germline CDR1 and CDR2 sequences are SNHLY and FYNNEI. The CDR3, as DNA: TGTGCCAGCAGTGTGAGCAATGAGCAGTTCTTC. Translated: CASSVSNEQFF.

This clonotype qualifies as large. The CDR3 coding sequence is TGTGCCAGCAGCTTCTTGCGACAGGGAAGCATGAACACTGAAGCTTTCTTT. Its translation: CASSFLRQGSMNTEAFF. The J gene is TRBJ1-1, the V gene TRBV11-1; TRBD1 matches at 7 bases. This CDR3 has 17 residues. After removal of 3 bases from V and 0 bases from J, the junction contained 10 bases not matched to a gene. The V gene's germline CDR1 is SGHAT and CDR2 FQDESV (reference sequence).

Relative to its sample, this clonotype is medium-sized. The chain combines TRBV6-4 with TRBJ2-5; D unresolved. There are 13 residues in the CDR3. Trimming pared 8 bases from V and 2 bases from J, leaving 12 bases between. Germline V gene data show CDR1 as MRHNA and CDR2 as SNTAGT. This CDR3 reads CASSETAQETQYF. CDR3 bases: TGTGCCAGCTCGGAGACGGCACAAGAGACCCAGTACTTC.

This clonotype qualifies as medium-sized. The V gene is TRBV28, the J gene TRBJ2-2; D assignment may be TRBD1 or TRBD2 (6 bases each). The CDR3 length is 15 residues. The germline CDR1 and CDR2 sequences are MDHEN and SYDVKM. V dropped 6 bases and J dropped 4 bases, with 15 bases sitting between them. In DNA form, the CDR3 reads TGTGCCAGCAGGCCCCACAGGGAGGTCACCGGGGAGCTGTTTTTT. It codes for CASRPHREVTGELFF.

This chain joins TRBV11-2 and TRBJ2-1; TRBD2 matches 7 bases. CDR3 length: 16 residues. Losses at the gene ends were 4 bases for V and 0 bases for J; bases not matched to a gene: 6. From germline, CDR1 is SGHAT and CDR2 FQNNGV. The CDR3 region has the DNA TGTGCCAGCAGCTGGGGGGGTTTGAGCTCCTACAATGAGCAGTTCTTC. Residues: CASSWGGLSSYNEQFF.

The rearrangement joins TRBV4-2 to TRBJ2-7; 8 positions match TRBD1. The germline V gene has CDR1 LGHNA and CDR2 YNFKEQ. V shed 1 base, J shed 6 bases, and the junction held 8 bases outside the gene matches. This CDR3 is built from 15 residues. CDR3 DNA sequence: TGTGCCAGCAGCCAAGTAAGAACAGGGGGTAGCGAGCAGTACTTC. Encoded protein: CASSQVRTGGSEQYF.

This clonotype was picked up a small number of times. It may be a read error: a sequence one base away is much more abundant. J is TRBJ2-3 and V is TRBV28; 7 bases fit TRBD2. The CDR3 consists of 14 residues. Germline V gene lookup returns CDR1 MDHEN and CDR2 SYDVKM. The CDR3 region is CAISFLAGTDTQYF. CDR3 DNA: TGTGCCATCAGTTTCCTAGCGGGCACAGATACGCAGTATTTT.

By share, this clonotype counts as medium-sized. This chain joins TRBV27 and TRBJ1-5, with 7 positions matching TRBD1. Germline CDR1 MNHEY, CDR2 SMNVEV (reference sequence). Trimming cost V 4 bases and J 3 bases; bases outside gene matches: 3. This CDR3 has 14 residues. The CDR3 is CASSSGTVNQPQHF. As DNA, the CDR3 is TGTGCCAGCAGTTCCGGGACAGTCAATCAGCCCCAGCATTTT.

By frequency in the sample, this clonotype is hyperexpanded. The gene calls are TRBV23-1 and TRBJ2-1; perhaps TRBD1 as D (5 bases). TRBV23-1 is assigned to the ORF class and has an uncertain function. V lost 0 bases to trimming and J lost 2 bases, with 14 bases between them. CDR3 length equals 17 residues. DNA for the CDR3: TGCGCCAGCAGTCAATCATTAAAGGGGCCTACCTACAATGAGCAGTTCTTC. Translating gives CASSQSLKGPTYNEQFF.

By share of the sample, this clonotype is large. The chain carries TRBV20-1 and TRBJ2-1; 9 bases map to TRBD2. The length of the CDR3 is 15 residues. With 6 bases clipped from V and 4 bases from J, the junction kept 10 bases outside the gene matches. Germline V gene data show CDR1 as DFQATT and CDR2 as SNEGSKA (reference sequence). The CDR3 loop reads CSARSAAGGYNEQFF. CDR3 bases: TGCAGTGCGCGTTCCGCGGCGGGGGGGTACAATGAGCAGTTCTTC.

This clonotype is deemed large. V is TRBV7-8 and J is TRBJ2-1; D perhaps matches TRBD1 (6 bases). From germline, CDR1 is SGHVS and CDR2 FQNEAQ. The CDR3 covers 12 residues. The V gene lost 4 bases and the J gene lost 7 bases, with 8 bases spanning the gap. In DNA, the CDR3 is TGTGCCAGCAGCTGGCAGGGGAATGAGCAGTTCTTC. This gives the protein CASSWQGNEQFF.

This clonotype is deemed medium-sized. The chain recombines TRBV20-1 with TRBJ2-3; a weak D match, TRBD2 (5 bases). The CDR3 covers 14 residues. The ends were cut back, 3 bases at V and 0 bases at J, with 10 bases in the middle. Looked up from germline, CDR1 is DFQATT and CDR2 is SNEGSKA (reference sequence). The CDR3 DNA reads as TGCAGTGCTAGTAAGGCGGGTAGCACAGATACGCAGTATTTT. It yields the protein CSASKAGSTDTQYF.